This entry lists 6 T cell receptor beta chains sequenced from one sample in a study of T cell repertoires in cytomegalovirus infection. Their recognized antigens are unknown. TCRdb reprocessed the reads via MiXCR and lists one record per CDR3 protein. The sample holds 650,000 to 900,000 distinct CDR3 sequences, 32% seen once. This specimen was cultured CD8+ T cells from PBMCs, taken from culture after CMV antigen stimulation. The receptors come from a human donor in good health (CMV status not recorded). Some clones in this sample may be carry-over from other donors' samples.

CDR3 sequence (DNA): TGTGCCAGCAGCTTATCAGAAACCAGTCTCACAGATACGCAGTATTTT. As protein: CASSLSETSLTDTQYF. The chain recombines TRBV7-9 with TRBJ2-3, with unresolved D. Germline CDR1 reads SEHNR; CDR2 reads FQNEAQ (reference sequence). The CDR3 covers 16 residues. Trimming shortened V by 2 bases and J by 2 bases, and 14 bases separated the two germline ends.

This clonotype came up a few times. This chain links TRBV7-8 with TRBJ2-1; D remains ambiguous. CDR1 SGHVS and CDR2 FQNEAQ come from the germline V gene. This CDR3 comprises 15 residues. Trimming removed 0 bases at V and 4 bases at J, with 10 bases between. The CDR3 DNA reads TGTGCCAGCAGCTTAGCGCGGCGGACGTACAATGAGCAGTTCTTC. Encoded protein: CASSLARRTYNEQFF.

The chain links TRBV6-1 to TRBJ2-7; 7 bases are a match to TRBD2. The CDR3 has 14 amino acids. The germline gives CDR1 MNHNS, CDR2 SASEGT. V shed 1 base and J 3 bases; nucleotides not matched to a gene: 3. The CDR3 protein is CASSEVAGVYEQYF. DNA for the CDR3: TGTGCCAGCAGTGAAGTGGCGGGAGTCTACGAGCAGTACTTC.

This rearrangement joins TRBV6-1 to TRBJ2-1; D unclear. Germline CDR1 MNHNS, CDR2 SASEGT. This CDR3 spans 14 amino acids. Trimming took 10 bases from V and 3 from J, leaving 16 bases between them. CDR3 amino acids: CATPRAHNYNEQFF. The CDR3 DNA follows: TGTGCCACGCCAAGGGCACACAACTACAATGAGCAGTTCTTC.

This chain joins TRBV5-1 and TRBJ1-1, with unresolved D. V lost 4 bases to trimming and J lost 2 bases, with 12 bases between them. Germline V gene lookup returns CDR1 SGHRS and CDR2 YFSETQ. This CDR3 has 14 amino acids. Here the CDR3 DNA reads TGCGCCAGCAGCCCAGACGGAGGAAACACTGAAGCTTTCTTT. Translating it yields CASSPDGGNTEAFF.

This clonotype was observed many times. V gene TRBV7-6 combines with J gene TRBJ1-4; D is uncertain. Germline CDR1 is SGHVS and CDR2 is FNYEAQ. The CDR3 loop spans 15 amino acids. Trimming took off 1 base at V and 0 bases at J, with 6 bases between the two ends. For the CDR3, the DNA is TGTGCCAGCAGCTTAGGCCAGGCAACTAATGAAAAACTGTTTTTT. Translating gives CASSLGQATNEKLFF. The entire variable domain, with the rest obtained from reference TRBV7-6 and TRBJ1-4, is as follows: GAGVSQSPRYKVTKRGQDVALRCDPISGHVSLYWYRQALGQGPEFLTYFNYEAQQDKSGLPNDRFSAERPEGSISTLTIQRTEQRDSAMYRCASSLGQATNEKLFFGSGTQLSVL.